This TCR beta chain was documented in a study of T and B cells in COVID-19 patients (TCRdb year 2020). About the study as a whole: In this study, adaptive immunity was profiled in COVID-19 patients who either had active infection or had recovered, using TRB and IGH repertoire sequencing of peripheral blood. A recovered cohort comprised around 18 patients contributing roughly 22 samples, mostly after mild to moderate COVID-19 managed as outpatients. Patients in the recovered cohort had a median age of almost 35 years, compared with less than 70 years for patients in the active-infection cohort. Critical illness requiring mechanical ventilation or ECMO was present in three fifths of the roughly 20 patients in the active-infection cohort. In the active-infection cohort, about 90% of the roughly 20 patients had comorbidities linked to unfavorable COVID-19 outcome. The repository of TCR and BCR sequences included roughly 70 time points from 37 patients, and more than 8 million TCR sequences were analysed. A couple of patients belonged to both the recovered and active cohorts because samples were available from active disease and after recovery. An age-matched reference group of under 40 healthy donors negative for COVID-19 antibodies served as the comparison for repertoire analyses. Up to about 10 follow-up blood samples were collected per patient, with some samples spanning different disease stages in the same individual. Paper-wide results and their limitations: The reported TCR clusters were said to need prospective validation before any clinical use. A total of over 2,000 TCR clusters were exclusive to the recovered cohort, and around 31 of those clusters were low-pGen clusters. In patients with COVID-19, the usage of TRBV/TRBJ genes was reported to be strongly skewed. In active COVID-19, TRB repertoires were highly clonal, while at recovery, diversity and richness increased above the levels seen in healthy donors. Specific T cell subsets (CD4+/Treg/CD8+) and sorted SARS-CoV-2-responsive or tetramer+ T cells had not yet been sequenced, and the corresponding sequencing experiments were ongoing. The cohort was judged too small for assessing how HLA contributes to COVID-19 susceptibility or severity. Blood samples obtained from mildly ill patients during symptoms, as well as early samples obtained from severe cases, were available only in scarce numbers.

Sequencing was performed on an Illumina MiSeq. Multiplex PCR with BIOMED2 TRB-A/B primer pools was used to amplify the TRB rearrangements. Illumina-compatible adapters and 7-nucleotide sample barcodes were attached to the amplicons through two consecutive PCRs. Phusion HS II polymerase was used for all library PCRs. Amplicons were purified from gel with the NucleoSpin Gel and PCR Clean-up kit, quantified on Qubit, and pooled at around 4 nM. Before Illumina next-generation sequencing, the quality of the amplicon pool was assessed on an Agilent 2100 Bioanalyzer. On the authors' methods: Annotation of TRB rearrangements was done in MiXCR 3.0.8 with the default MiXCR reference library. Non-productive reads and sequences with fewer than 2 reads were excluded, and each unique CDR3 nucleotide sequence counted as one clone. Clonality, diversity, richness and V-J gene usage were computed in R 3.5.1. GLIPH2 was used to cluster TCRs by CDR3 similarity, and OLGA was used to calculate generation probabilities. Only GLIPH2 clusters with at least four unique TCR clonotypes present in at least three individuals were retained. TCRdb trimmed public reads at Q25 via fastp, called clones via MiXCR and kept in-frame beta chains. Every distinct CDR3 protein forms one entry, paired with its most common genes and DNA. The V and J calls shown here were made by TCRdb, not taken from the authors' results. Present in this sample are some 13,000 distinct CDR3 sequences, about 25% of which were seen just once. The top ten clones comprise under 4.5% of the sample.

About this clonotype itself: The antigen this receptor binds is unknown. Base qualities are missing; no much larger clone stands one base away.

TRB repertoires were amplified using roughly 220-550 ng of genomic DNA isolated from blood. The CDR3 has 13 amino acids, counting the end cysteine and phenylalanine. Only CDR3 DNA is held: 39 bases, read in frame from base 1. From a lookup of the germline V gene, CDR1 and CDR2 are SGHRS and YFSETQ. V is clipped by 0 bases and J by 5 bases, and the sequence between their germline boundaries is 9 bases long. Sequencing was carried out using blood. This clonotype was sampled from a human donor who had recovered from COVID-19. Recombination linked TRBV5-1 to TRBJ2-7, with no reliable assignment of the D segment. The DNA sequence is as follows: TGCGCCAGCAGCTTGGAGGCAGTCGACGAGCAGTACTTC. It translates to CASSLEAVDEQYF.